The present T cell receptor (beta chain) was sequenced within a study of CD8+ T cells in alopecia areata. On the study more broadly: Skin was taken from roughly 6-12-month-old C3H/HeJ graft donors that had spontaneous alopecia and grafted onto 7-10-week-old female C3H/HeJ mice. Study-level findings and limits: Between patients, shared TCR sequences were less clear than in mice. This was possibly due in part to HLA diversity in the patient population. An increase in clonality over normal scalp was evident in lesional scalp, especially alopecia totalis/universalis.

This clone was detected a few times. The antigen is undetermined. Mouse germline and gene names are used. The sequence runs out 4 residues before the end of the CDR3; the remainder is reconstructed from the germline J gene. In the same sample, other DNA sequences code for this CDR3. RNA, once extracted, was reverse transcribed into cDNA for use as the sequencing template. Sequenced by immunoSEQ multiplex PCR; TCRdb stores in-frame clones only, minus some. There are around 300,000 clones in the sample, none observed a single time. Cells from pooled cutaneous lymph nodes were sorted by CD4, CD8alpha, NKG2D, NKG2ACE and other markers. The germline CDR1 and CDR2 sequences are NNHDY and SYVADS. The CDR3 totals 16 residues. The V segment lost 0 bases and the J segment 2 bases; nucleotides outside the gene matches: 4.

This clonotype was obtained from a C3H/HeJ mouse with alopecia areata. Mice of this strain are of MHC haplotype H2-k. The rearrangement uses TRBV13-3 and TRBJ2-2, with TRBD2 matching over 7 bases. What was sequenced was CD4+ T cells sorted from a lymph node. The part of the CDR3 DNA that was read is TGTGCCAGCAGTGATGCGGGCTGGGGGAACACCGGG. The encoded protein is CASSDAGWGNTG. The entire CDR3 reads CASSDAGWGNTGQLYF.